This entry lists 26 T cell receptor beta chains sequenced from one sample in a study of T cell repertoires in cytomegalovirus infection (dated by TCRdb to the late 2010s). These reads were obtained on an Illumina HiSeq 1500. The raw public data were reprocessed by TCRdb itself: fastp quality trimming at Q25, MiXCR clonotype calling, in-frame beta chains only. Every CDR3 protein is listed once, alongside the most common genes and DNA of its rows. This sample has some 450,000 distinct CDR3 sequences in its table, and about a third of those were observed once. The ten largest clones take up about 13% of the sample. The sample was PBMCs. The source is a human donor in good health (CMV status not recorded). Some clones in this sample may be carry-over from other donors' samples.

This clonotype was seen more than once but under ten times. The V and J genes are TRBV12-3 or TRBV12-4 and TRBJ2-1; 8 positions match TRBD1. V lost 7 bases and J lost 0; bases outside the gene matches: 26. The CDR3 is 22 amino acids. The CDR3, as DNA: TGTGCCAGCAAGATCAAGGACAGGGCGCTCCCGACAACAAGAAGCTCCTACAATGAGCAGTTCTTC. Translated: CASKIKDRALPTTRSSYNEQFF.

The rearrangement joins TRBV18 to TRBJ1-2, with D perhaps matching TRBD1 (6 bases). The V gene lost 1 base and the J gene lost 6 bases, with 18 bases spanning the gap. The CDR3 totals 16 residues. CDR1 is KGHSH, CDR2 LQKENI, per germline. The CDR3 nucleotides read TGTGCCAGCTCACCACGGCCCGGGACATTAAGCGATGGCTACACCTTC. Protein: CASSPRPGTLSDGYTF. The whole variable domain, remainder taken from reference TRBV18 and TRBJ1-2, is NAGVMQNPRHLVRRRGQEARLRCSPMKGHSHVYWYRQLPEEGLKFMVYLQKENIIDESGMPKERFSAEFPKEGPSILRIQQVVRGDSAAYFCASSPRPGTLSDGYTFGSGTRLTVV.

The chain carries TRBV7-2 and TRBJ2-2; D not certain. Trimming stripped 4 bases from V and 4 bases from J, with 19 bases between. CDR3 length equals 17 residues. Germline values: CDR1 SGHTA, CDR2 FQGNSA. CDR3 DNA: TGTGCCAGCAGCTCCCTCGGGCCCCAGGTTGGCACCGGGGAGCTGTTTTTT. It translates to CASSSLGPQVGTGELFF.

This clonotype was seen only a few times. The rearrangement joins TRBV12-3 or TRBV12-4 to TRBJ1-2, with a weak D call TRBD1 (5 bases). This CDR3 spans 16 amino acids. Trimming shortened V by 3 bases and J by 5 bases, and 19 bases separated the two germline ends. This chain's CDR3 is CASSLAAEVGAYGYTF. DNA for the CDR3: TGTGCCAGCAGTTTGGCTGCGGAAGTAGGGGCTTATGGCTACACCTTC.

V is TRBV28 and J is TRBJ2-3; D ambiguous. Germline CDR1 MDHEN, CDR2 SYDVKM. The CDR3 consists of 15 residues. V lost 6 bases, J lost 2 bases, and 15 bases lay in between. CDR3 coding DNA: TGTGCCAGCAGCCCCCTTTGGCGGCACACAGATACGCAGTATTTT. It translates to CASSPLWRHTDTQYF.

There are many counts of this clonotype. This chain joins TRBV7-2 and TRBJ2-7; D call uncertain. Germline V gene lookup returns CDR1 SGHTA and CDR2 FQGNSA. The CDR3 is made up of 13 amino acids. Trimming removed 1 base from V and 2 bases from J, with 6 bases in between. As DNA, the CDR3 is TGTGCCAGCAGCTTAGGACAACCCTACGAGCAGTACTTC. It specifies CASSLGQPYEQYF.

This clonotype was counted only a few times. The CDR3 reads CASKGQGWSDTQYF. Here the CDR3 DNA reads TGTGCCAGTAAGGGACAGGGATGGTCAGATACGCAGTATTTT. The V gene is TRBV19, the J gene TRBJ2-3, with TRBD1 matching 9 bases. The trim removed 7 bases at V and 4 bases at J, leaving 6 bases unmatched. The CDR3 has 14 amino acids. The germline V gene has CDR1 LNHDA and CDR2 SQIVND (reference sequence).

The sample holds a few counts of this clonotype. V is TRBV12-3 or TRBV12-4 and J is TRBJ1-1, with 7 bases that match TRBD1. The CDR3 spans 14 residues. J gave up 4 bases and V 5 bases, and 7 bases lay outside the gene matches. For the CDR3, the DNA is TGTGCCAGCAGTATACGGGACAGACGCACTGAAGCTTTCTTT. This codes for CASSIRDRRTEAFF.

This chain links TRBV19 with TRBJ2-1; TRBD2 matches 7 bases. Germline loops: CDR1 LNHDA, CDR2 SQIVND (reference sequence). After removal of 3 bases from V and 9 bases from J, the junction contained 5 bases not matched to a gene. The CDR3 sequence is 13 residues long. The CDR3 nucleotides read TGTGCCAGTAGTATGGGAGGGGCCGGTGAGCAGTTCTTC. This translates into CASSMGGAGEQFF.

This clonotype was detected ten times or more. The CDR3 nucleotides read TGTGCCAGCAGCCCTCCGGGACAGGGGTGGTCTAATGAAAAACTGTTTTTT. Its translation is CASSPPGQGWSNEKLFF. The rearrangement links TRBV7-6 to TRBJ1-4, with TRBD1 matching over 10 bases. V shed 5 bases, J shed 3 bases, and the junction held 9 bases outside the gene matches. The CDR3 runs to 17 residues. Germline lookup yields CDR1 SGHVS and CDR2 FNYEAQ.

The chain is built from TRBV12-3 or TRBV12-4 and TRBJ1-5, with no clear D. Trimming left V 6 bases short and J 2 bases short, with 11 bases between. There are 14 residues in the CDR3. Here the CDR3 reads CASSRAGGNQPQHF. In DNA form, the CDR3 reads TGTGCCAGCAGCCGGGCCGGTGGCAATCAGCCCCAGCATTTT.

This chain links TRBV6-7 with TRBJ2-1, with TRBD2 as a possible D gene (5 bases). TRBV6-7 is an open reading frame, and its role is uncertain. The CDR3 is 15 residues long. The V end was cut by 0 bases, the J end by 5 bases, with 11 bases between. CDR3 region: CASSYSRVLDNEQFF. CDR3 DNA: TGTGCCAGCAGTTACTCGAGGGTGTTGGACAATGAGCAGTTCTTC.

This clonotype was seen repeatedly, ten times or more. The chain uses TRBV7-2 and TRBJ2-7; D remains unclear. Trimming left V 5 bases short and J 5 bases short, with 16 bases between. The CDR3 is made up of 14 amino acids. Germline V CDR1 and CDR2: SGHTA, FQGNSA. For the CDR3, the DNA is TGTGCCAGCAGCCCACGCTGGGCTCTCAACGAGCAGTACTTC. The encoded protein is CASSPRWALNEQYF. The full variable domain, with the rest looked up from reference TRBV7-2 and TRBJ2-7, is GAGVSQSPSNKVTEKGKDVELRCDPISGHTALYWYRQSLGQGLEFLIYFQGNSAPDKSGLPSDRFSAERTGGSVSTLTIQRTQQEDSAVYLCASSPRWALNEQYFGPGTRLTVT.

The chain recombines TRBV28 with TRBJ2-7; D possibly corresponds to TRBD2 (6 bases). The CDR3 length is 15 residues. The ends were cut back, 2 bases at V and 7 bases at J, with 18 bases in the middle. From germline, CDR1 is MDHEN and CDR2 SYDVKM. The CDR3 coding sequence is TGTGCCAGCAGTTTACCCGAGGGGAGGCTCGGGGAGCAGTACTTC. Protein: CASSLPEGRLGEQYF.

On this clonotype: The junction and the germline gene differ at one end; a read error may be behind it. The J gene is TRBJ2-3, the V gene TRBV7-7; 14 bases are shared with TRBD2. The CDR3 extends over 19 amino acids. Per germline, CDR1 SSHAT and CDR2 FNYEAQ (reference sequence). CDR3 in amino acids: CASSIRSLTSGGAWDTQYF. The CDR3 bases are TGTGCTAGCAGCATAAGGTCTCTGACTAGCGGGGGGGCCTGGGATACGCAGTATTTT.

The V gene is TRBV6-8, the J gene TRBJ2-7, with 13 bases aligning to TRBD2. CDR3 length: 14 amino acids. V lost 6 bases and J lost 6; bases outside the gene matches: 5. In germline, CDR1 is MNHGY, CDR2 SAAAGT. DNA for the CDR3: TGTGCCAGCAGCCCAGGGACTAGCGGGGTCGAGCAGTACTTC. It encodes CASSPGTSGVEQYF.

Only a few counts were recorded for this clonotype. The chain recombines TRBV5-6 with TRBJ1-2; 9 nucleotides align to TRBD1. Germline loops: CDR1 SGHDT, CDR2 YYEEEE. Trimming cost V 2 bases and J 3 bases; bases outside gene matches: 11. The CDR3 runs to 17 residues. CDR3 protein: CASSFPAPTGGDYGYTF. Written as DNA, the CDR3 is TGTGCCAGCAGCTTCCCGGCACCGACAGGGGGTGACTATGGCTACACCTTC.

This CDR3 is CASRRGTVNEKLFF. CDR3 DNA: TGTGCCAGCAGACGCGGGACAGTTAATGAAAAACTGTTTTTT. The chain links TRBV6-2 or TRBV6-3 to TRBJ1-4; 7 bases are shared with TRBD1. CDR3 length: 14 amino acids. The germline CDR1 and CDR2 sequences are MNHEY and SVGEGT. Germline trimming cut 6 bases from V and 4 bases from J; bases unmatched to any gene: 5.

This clonotype has a count of ten or more. The V call is TRBV7-2, the J call TRBJ2-2; D might be TRBD2 (6 bases). This CDR3 is 17 amino acids long. The V and J ends lost 0 bases and 7 bases respectively, with 18 bases between them. Looked up from germline, CDR1 is SGHTA and CDR2 is FQGNSA. CDR3 sequence (DNA): TGTGCCAGCAGCTTAGCGGGTCAGGACCGGCGGGACGGGGAGCTGTTTTTT. This sequence encodes CASSLAGQDRRDGELFF. Combining the CDR3 with reference TRBV7-2 and TRBJ2-2 gives the whole variable domain GAGVSQSPSNKVTEKGKDVELRCDPISGHTALYWYRQSLGQGLEFLIYFQGNSAPDKSGLPSDRFSAERTGGSVSTLTIQRTQQEDSAVYLCASSLAGQDRRDGELFFGEGSRLTVL.

This clonotype showed up just a few times. The rearrangement uses TRBV19 and TRBJ2-4; possibly TRBD1 for D (6 bases). The V end was cut by 5 bases, the J end by 9 bases, with 14 bases between. CDR1 and CDR2 from the germline V gene are LNHDA and SQIVND (reference sequence). This CDR3 region has 13 residues. The CDR3 DNA reads as TGTGCCAGTAGTTCCGACAGGAGTAGCATTCAGTACTTC. Its translation is CASSSDRSSIQYF.

This clonotype was found once. Since a much larger clone is just one base distant, this may be a read error. The CDR3 does not close with the conserved phenylalanine or tryptophan, likely indicating a read error. The genes are TRBV7-2 and TRBJ2-1, with D possibly matching TRBD2 (6 bases). V lost 7 bases, J lost 7 bases, and 20 bases lay in between. The CDR3 has 15 amino acids. Germline CDR1 is SGHTA and CDR2 is FQGNSA. CDR3 in amino acids: CASTRGTSVRNEQFL. CDR3 in DNA: TGTGCCAGCACCCGCGGGACTTCGGTTAGGAATGAGCAGTTCTTA.

This clonotype was seen many times. The chain is built from TRBV7-2 and TRBJ1-2; TRBD1 might be the D (5 bases). V lost 11 bases to trimming and J lost 2 bases, with 18 bases between them. Germline lookup yields CDR1 SGHTA and CDR2 FQGNSA. The length of the CDR3 is 14 residues. The CDR3 bases are TGTGCCGCGCGAGGGACTACTTTCAACTATGGCTACACCTTC. Translating gives CAARGTTFNYGYTF. The whole variable domain, remainder taken from reference TRBV7-2 and TRBJ1-2, is GAGVSQSPSNKVTEKGKDVELRCDPISGHTALYWYRQSLGQGLEFLIYFQGNSAPDKSGLPSDRFSAERTGGSVSTLTIQRTQQEDSAVYLCAARGTTFNYGYTFGSGTRLTVV.

This rearrangement joins TRBV5-1 to TRBJ2-5, with D perhaps TRBD1 (6 bases). The CDR3 sequence is 15 residues long. Trimming left V 5 bases short and J 2 bases short, with 16 bases between. Germline V gene sequence: CDR1 SGHRS, CDR2 YFSETQ. CDR3 bases: TGCGCCAGCAGTCGAACAGGGATTCGTCAAGAGACCCAGTACTTC. Residues: CASSRTGIRQETQYF.

In this sample, this clonotype turned up a few times. The V call is TRBV29-1, the J call TRBJ2-7; a weak D match, TRBD2 (6 bases). V lost 0 bases and J 0 bases, leaving 12 bases between the germline ends. This CDR3 is 15 amino acids long. Germline V gene lookup returns CDR1 SQVTM and CDR2 ANQGSEA. CDR3 amino acids: CSVEDVAASSYEQYF. As DNA, the CDR3 is TGCAGCGTTGAAGATGTAGCGGCTAGCTCCTACGAGCAGTACTTC.

This chain uses TRBV19 with TRBJ2-1; D is undetermined. The V and J ends lost 3 bases and 8 bases respectively, with 17 bases between them. CDR1 and CDR2 from the germline V gene are LNHDA and SQIVND (reference sequence). The CDR3 is made up of 15 amino acids. DNA of the CDR3: TGTGCCAGTAGTATCCACCTCCGGCCAACGGATGAGCAGTTCTTC. Protein: CASSIHLRPTDEQFF.

This clonotype was seen only a few times. The genes are TRBV7-9 and TRBJ1-4, with D unclear. V was trimmed by 5 bases and J by 0 bases, leaving 13 bases between them. Germline lookup yields CDR1 SEHNR and CDR2 FQNEAQ (reference sequence). CDR3 length: 16 amino acids. CDR3 loop: CASSPAVVATNEKLFF. DNA for the CDR3: TGTGCCAGCAGCCCCGCCGTGGTTGCAACTAATGAAAAACTGTTTTTT.